The next 2 T cell receptor beta chains were all read from a single sample in a study of OX40 agonist ivuxolimab in advanced cancers. The data were produced by immunoSEQ multiplex PCR, yet TCRdb's version contains in-frame clones alone and is incomplete. The sample has tens of thousands of clones, around 89% seen once. Source: CD4+ or CD8+ T cells sorted from blood, taken in a trial of the OX40 agonist ivuxolimab. The receptors originated from an adult with an advanced solid tumor such as melanoma, head and neck, liver or kidney cancer.

The V and J genes are TRBV4-1 and TRBJ1-2, with a weak D call TRBD1 (6 bases). Germline values: CDR1 MGHRA, CDR2 YSYEKL. The CDR3 sequence is 17 residues long. Deletions cut 1 base from V and 0 bases from J, with 15 bases between. CDR3 residues: CASSQAFRDTSNYGYTF. CDR3 in DNA: TGCGCCAGCAGCCAAGCCTTCCGGGACACCTCTAACTATGGCTACACCTTC.

This clone was observed a handful of times. This chain uses TRBV13 with TRBJ2-1; 10 bases agree with TRBD2. CDR1 and CDR2 from the germline V gene are PRHDT and FYEKMQ (reference sequence). CDR3 length: 15 amino acids. V gave up 5 bases and J gave up 4 bases; unmatched junction bases: 5. The CDR3 nucleotides are TGTGCCAGCAGCAGACGGACTAGCGGATACAATGAGCAGTTCTTC. Its protein is CASSRRTSGYNEQFF. Supplemented by reference TRBV13 and TRBJ2-1, the full variable domain reads AAGVIQSPRHLIKEKRETATLKCYPIPRHDTVYWYQQGPGQDPQFLISFYEKMQSDKGSIPDRFSAQQFSDYHSELNMSSLELGDSALYFCASSRRTSGYNEQFFGPGTRLTVL.